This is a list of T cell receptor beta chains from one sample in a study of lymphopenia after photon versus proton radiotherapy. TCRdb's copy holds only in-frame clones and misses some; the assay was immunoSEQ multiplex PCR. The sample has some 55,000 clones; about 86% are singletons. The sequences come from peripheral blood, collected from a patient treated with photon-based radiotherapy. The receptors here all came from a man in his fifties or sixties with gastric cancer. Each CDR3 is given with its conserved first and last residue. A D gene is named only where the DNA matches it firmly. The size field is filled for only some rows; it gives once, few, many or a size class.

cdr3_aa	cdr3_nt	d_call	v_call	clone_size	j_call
CASSPPYRVTEAFF	TGTGCCAGCAGCCCACCTTACAGGGTAACTGAAGCTTTCTTT	NA	TRBV11-2	NA	TRBJ1-1
CATSGAGEQYF	TGTGCCACCTCAGGGGCTGGGGAGCAGTACTTC	NA	TRBV7-9	NA	TRBJ2-7
CSVPLHRELGTDTQYF	TGCAGCGTTCCGCTCCACCGGGAGTTGGGCACAGATACGCAGTATTTT	NA	TRBV29-1	NA	TRBJ2-3
CASSDRGGTDTQYF	TGCGCCAGCAGTGACAGGGGGGGCACAGATACGCAGTATTTT	NA	TRBV10-2	NA	TRBJ2-3
CASSPRDWNTGELFF	TGTGCCAGCAGCCCCCGGGACTGGAACACCGGGGAGCTGTTTTTT	NA	TRBV12-1	once	TRBJ2-2
CASSVGDSPRYGYTF	TGTGCCAGCAGCGTAGGCGACAGTCCAAGATATGGCTACACCTTC	NA	TRBV7-9	NA	TRBJ1-2
CAWSVQGNQPQHF	TGTGCCTGGAGTGTACAGGGGAATCAGCCCCAGCATTTT	TRBD1	TRBV30	once	TRBJ1-5
CAWSKQVENNSPLHF	TGTGCCTGGAGTAAGCAGGTCGAGAATAATTCACCCCTCCACTTT	NA	TRBV30	NA	TRBJ1-6
CAWSGRNTGELFF	TGTGCCTGGAGCGGGAGGAACACCGGGGAGCTGTTTTTT	NA	TRBV30	NA	TRBJ2-2
CASSLSGSHQPQHF	TGTGCCAGCAGTCTGTCGGGCTCCCATCAGCCCCAGCATTTT	NA	TRBV2	NA	TRBJ1-5
CASSIEGQLSTDTQYF	TGTGCCAGTAGTATAGAGGGACAGCTAAGCACAGATACGCAGTATTTT	TRBD1	TRBV19	NA	TRBJ2-3
CASSLEGRFNEQFF	TGCGCCAGCAGCTTGGAAGGCCGATTCAATGAGCAGTTCTTC	NA	TRBV5-1	NA	TRBJ2-1
CASSYLNRPTHEAFF	TGTGCCAGCAGTTACCTTAATCGGCCGACGCATGAAGCTTTCTTT	NA	TRBV6-5	few	TRBJ1-1
CASSLGGGGVGNQPQHF	TGTGCCAGCAGCTTAGGGGGGGGAGGCGTCGGCAATCAGCCCCAGCATTTT	NA	TRBV7-6	NA	TRBJ1-5
CASSSYTGGDYGYTF	TGTGCCAGCAGCTCATATACAGGGGGCGACTATGGCTACACCTTC	TRBD1	TRBV11-2	NA	TRBJ1-2
CASRSTGFYGYTF	TGTGCAAGTCGTTCCACAGGGTTCTATGGCTACACCTTC	NA	TRBV12-2	NA	TRBJ1-2
CASSYDPGGNTDTQYF	TGTGCCAGCAGCTATGACCCCGGCGGGAACACAGATACGCAGTATTTT	NA	TRBV7-9	NA	TRBJ2-3
CASSPGTSIAEAFF	TGTGCCAGCAGTCCCGGGACCTCAATCGCTGAAGCTTTCTTT	NA	TRBV7-9	NA	TRBJ1-1
CASSLGTGAAWWPQHF	TGTGCCAGCAGTTTGGGGACAGGGGCCGCCTGGTGGCCCCAGCATTTT	TRBD1	TRBV28	NA	TRBJ1-5
CASSLLMRESYGYTF	TGTGCCAGCAGTTTATTAATGAGAGAAAGCTATGGCTACACCTTC	NA	TRBV27	NA	TRBJ1-2
CASSPPDAITDTQYF	TGTGCCAGCAGCCCCCCGGATGCTATCACAGATACGCAGTATTTT	NA	TRBV28	few	TRBJ2-3
CSGRLGAETQYF	TGCAGCGGCCGCTTGGGGGCAGAGACCCAGTACTTC	NA	TRBV29-1	NA	TRBJ2-5
CSSSGTGLDTQYF	TGCAGCAGCTCCGGGACAGGGTTAGATACGCAGTATTTT	TRBD1	TRBV29-1	NA	TRBJ2-3
CASSAGLAGVPENIQYF	TGTGCCAGTAGTGCGGGACTAGCGGGAGTCCCTGAAAACATTCAGTACTTC	TRBD2	TRBV19	NA	TRBJ2-4
CASSSPGLAYEQFF	TGTGCCAGCAGTTCGCCGGGACTAGCCTATGAGCAGTTCTTC	TRBD2	TRBV28	NA	TRBJ2-1
CASSLGAGAYNEQFF	TGCGCCAGCAGCTTGGGGGCGGGGGCCTACAATGAGCAGTTCTTC	TRBD2	TRBV5-1	NA	TRBJ2-1
CASSLARGFEAFF	TGTGCCAGCAGTTTAGCCCGCGGGTTTGAAGCTTTCTTT	NA	TRBV27	NA	TRBJ1-1
CASSMGLAEQETQYF	TGTGCCAGTAGTATGGGACTAGCCGAACAGGAGACCCAGTACTTC	TRBD2	TRBV19	NA	TRBJ2-5
CASSLGAGSYNEQFF	TGCGCCAGCAGCTTGGGAGCGGGCTCCTACAATGAGCAGTTCTTC	NA	TRBV5-1	NA	TRBJ2-1
CSAYGAQETQYF	TGCAGCGCTTACGGAGCCCAAGAGACCCAGTACTTC	NA	TRBV29-1	NA	TRBJ2-5
CSAGGSNEAFF	TGCAGCGCCGGAGGGTCGAATGAAGCTTTCTTT	NA	TRBV29-1	NA	TRBJ1-1
CASSEAPSGTYEQYF	TGTGCCAGCAGTGAAGCGCCAAGCGGGACCTACGAGCAGTACTTC	TRBD2	TRBV6-1	NA	TRBJ2-7
CAWSVRAGNYGYTF	TGTGCCTGGAGTGTACGAGCGGGGAACTATGGCTACACCTTC	NA	TRBV30	NA	TRBJ1-2
CASSVDGARPQHF	TGTGCCAGCAGCGTAGACGGGGCTCGGCCCCAGCATTTT	NA	TRBV9	NA	TRBJ1-5
CASSPNRLRDGYTF	TGTGCCAGCAGTCCTAACCGCCTCCGAGATGGCTACACCTTC	NA	TRBV28	once	TRBJ1-2
CASSIALHTSGANVLTF	TGTGCCAGTAGTATCGCCCTTCATACCTCTGGGGCCAACGTCCTGACTTTC	NA	TRBV19	NA	TRBJ2-6